This T cell receptor (beta chain) was identified in a study of CXCR3-negative and CXCR3-positive naive CD8 T cells. For the study at large: The dataset comprises approximately 140 million TRB reads in total, with about 1.5 +/- 0.3 million reads per library. Study outcomes and limitations: CXCR3-positive naive cells had TRB CDR3s that were more hydrophobic than CXCR3-negative naive cells had. Memory cells differed in TRBV-TRBJ usage, but naive CXCR3-negative and CXCR3-positive cells had similar usage.

For this clonotype: Antigen: not known.

The CDR3 is 15 residues long. Germline CDR1 reads SGDLS; CDR2 reads YYNGEE. Triplicates of about 300,000 cells were sorted from each CD8+ T cell subset. The authors prepared UMI-labeled TRB cDNA libraries by 5' RACE. Reprocessing the 5' RACE reads, TCRdb reports a single entry for every CDR3 protein and omits DNA. This sample's clone table lists 120,000 to 150,000 distinct CDR3 sequences. The rearrangement uses TRBV9 and TRBJ2-5. This sequence was found in a human donor in good health. Some clones in this sample may be carry-over from other donors' samples. Input material: naive CXCR3+ CD8+ T cells from blood. The subset was: CD45RO-CCR7+CD27+CD95- naive CD8+ T cells expressing CXCR3 (TNR3+). The CDR3 loop is CASSGTKFEGETQYF.